This T cell receptor beta chain comes out of a study of shared clonotypes between healthy human individuals. Clones were sequenced by immunoSEQ multiplex PCR, and TCRdb holds only the in-frame ones, with some missing. This sample has 800,000 to 950,000 clones; about 96% occur once, and the top ten carry under 0.3%. CD45RO negativity and positive selection for CCR7 defined naive CD8 cells, a population that excluded terminally differentiated effector memory CD45RA+ cells. Material: naive CD8+ T cells sorted from blood. The sequence was collected from a man younger than 40 in good health.

The CDR3 DNA reads TGTGCCAGCAGCCCGACTAGCGGGGAGACCCAGTACTTC. Its protein is CASSPTSGETQYF. The chain has TRBV28 and TRBJ2-5; 10 bases are a match to TRBD2. Germline V gene lookup returns CDR1 MDHEN and CDR2 SYDVKM. This CDR3 is built from 13 residues. Trimming took 6 bases from V and 5 from J; bases not matched to a gene: 3.